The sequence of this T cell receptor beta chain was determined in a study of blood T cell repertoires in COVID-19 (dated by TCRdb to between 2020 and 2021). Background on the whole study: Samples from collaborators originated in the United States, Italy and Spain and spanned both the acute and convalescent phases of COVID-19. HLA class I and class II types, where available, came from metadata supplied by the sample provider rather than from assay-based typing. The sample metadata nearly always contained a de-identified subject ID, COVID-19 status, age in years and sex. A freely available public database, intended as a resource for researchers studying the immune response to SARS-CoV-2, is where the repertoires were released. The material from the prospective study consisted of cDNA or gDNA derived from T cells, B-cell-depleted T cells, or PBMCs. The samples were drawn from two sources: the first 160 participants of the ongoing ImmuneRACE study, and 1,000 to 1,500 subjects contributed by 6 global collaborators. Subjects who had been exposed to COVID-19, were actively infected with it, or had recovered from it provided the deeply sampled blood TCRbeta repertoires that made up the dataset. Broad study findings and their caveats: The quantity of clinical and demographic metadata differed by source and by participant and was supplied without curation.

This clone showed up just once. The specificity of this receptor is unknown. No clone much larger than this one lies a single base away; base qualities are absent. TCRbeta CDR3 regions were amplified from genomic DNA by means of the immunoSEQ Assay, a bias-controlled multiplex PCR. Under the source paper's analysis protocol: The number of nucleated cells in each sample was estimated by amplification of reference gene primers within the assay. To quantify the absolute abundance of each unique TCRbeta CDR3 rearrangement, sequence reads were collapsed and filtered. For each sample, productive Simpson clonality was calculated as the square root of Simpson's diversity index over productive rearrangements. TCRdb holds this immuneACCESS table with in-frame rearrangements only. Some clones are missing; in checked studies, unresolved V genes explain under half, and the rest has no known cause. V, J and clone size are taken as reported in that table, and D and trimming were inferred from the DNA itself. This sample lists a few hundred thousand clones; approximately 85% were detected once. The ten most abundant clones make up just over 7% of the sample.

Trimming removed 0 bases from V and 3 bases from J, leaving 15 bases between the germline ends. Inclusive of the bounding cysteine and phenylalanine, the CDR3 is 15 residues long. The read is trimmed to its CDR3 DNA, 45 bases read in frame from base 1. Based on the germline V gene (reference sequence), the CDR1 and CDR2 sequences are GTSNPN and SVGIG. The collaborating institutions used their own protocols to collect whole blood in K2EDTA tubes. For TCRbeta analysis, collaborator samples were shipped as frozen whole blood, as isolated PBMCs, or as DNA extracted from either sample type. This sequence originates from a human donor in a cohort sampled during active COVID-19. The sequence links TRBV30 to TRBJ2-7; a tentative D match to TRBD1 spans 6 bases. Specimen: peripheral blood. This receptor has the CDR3 CAWSVGVGHHYEQYF. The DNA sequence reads TGTGCCTGGAGTGTAGGTGTGGGACATCACTACGAGCAGTACTTC.